This T cell receptor beta chain was recorded in a study of T cell therapy after organ transplantation. Whole-study context: T cells were expanded about 14 days with 30 CMV class I/II epitopes. Patients received up to 6 T cell doses every 2 weeks. Short-term post-therapy samples: blood collected 4 to 8 weeks after completing therapy.

Stated time point: 4-8 weeks after completion of therapy. To note about this clone: No antigen is known for it.

Study findings and constraints: Post-therapy CD8 clonality change correlated inversely with pretherapy clonality.

The data were produced by immunoSEQ multiplex PCR, yet TCRdb's version contains in-frame clones alone and is incomplete. The data contain about 18,000 clones, around 82% of them singletons. This receptor was taken from a human patient who had received a solid organ transplant and had CMV disease. Some T cells may arise from the graft donor. The sample in question was CD8+ T cells from blood, obtained after autologous CMV-specific T cell therapy.

In DNA form, the CDR3 reads TGTGCCAGCAGTCTCATCCAGGGACAGGGAACTACCGGGGAGCTGTTTTTT. Amino acids: CASSLIQGQGTTGELFF. This chain links TRBV27 with TRBJ2-2, with TRBD1 matching over 9 bases. CDR3 length: 17 residues. The ends lost 5 bases at V and 5 bases at J; junction bases unmatched: 12. Germline loops: CDR1 MNHEY, CDR2 SMNVEV (reference sequence).